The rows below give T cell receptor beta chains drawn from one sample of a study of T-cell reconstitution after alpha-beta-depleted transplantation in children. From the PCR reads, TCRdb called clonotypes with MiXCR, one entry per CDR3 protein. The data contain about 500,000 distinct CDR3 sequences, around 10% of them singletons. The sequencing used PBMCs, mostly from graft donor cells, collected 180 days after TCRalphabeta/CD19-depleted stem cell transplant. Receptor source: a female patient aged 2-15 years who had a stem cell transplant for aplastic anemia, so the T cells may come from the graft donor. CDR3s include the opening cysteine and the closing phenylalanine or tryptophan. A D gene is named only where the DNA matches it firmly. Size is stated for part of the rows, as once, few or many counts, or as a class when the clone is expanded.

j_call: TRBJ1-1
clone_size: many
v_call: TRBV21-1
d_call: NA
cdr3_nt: TGTGCCAGCAGCAAAGTCCAGGGGGCTGGCACTGAAGCTTTCTTT
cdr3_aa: CASSKVQGAGTEAFF

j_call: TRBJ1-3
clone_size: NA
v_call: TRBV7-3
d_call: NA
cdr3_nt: TGTGCCAGCAGCCCACAGGGCCCCCGTTCAGGAAACACCATATATTTT
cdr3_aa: CASSPQGPRSGNTIYF

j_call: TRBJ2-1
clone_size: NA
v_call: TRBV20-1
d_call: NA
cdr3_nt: TGCAGTGCTAATTTGGGGACTCACGGCTATGAGCAGTTCTTC
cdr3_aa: CSANLGTHGYEQFF

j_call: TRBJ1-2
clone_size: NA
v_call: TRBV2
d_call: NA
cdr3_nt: TGTGCCAGCAATGGTGGCAGGAGCGAAAATGGTTATGGCTACACCTTC
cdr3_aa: CASNGGRSENGYGYTF

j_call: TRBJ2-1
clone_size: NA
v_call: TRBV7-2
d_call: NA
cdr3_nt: TGTGCCAGCAGCTTTACAGGGAGCTCCTACAATGAGCAGTTCTTC
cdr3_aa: CASSFTGSSYNEQFF

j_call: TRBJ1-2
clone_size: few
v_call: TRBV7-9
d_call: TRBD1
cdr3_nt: TGTGCCAGCAGCTTACCGACAACAGGGGGCCCGGGTGGCTACACCTTC
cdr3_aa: CASSLPTTGGPGGYTF

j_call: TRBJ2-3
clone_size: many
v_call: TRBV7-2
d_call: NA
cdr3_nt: TGTGCCAGCAGTCCCCGACCGGGGCTTAGCACAGATACGCAGTATTTT
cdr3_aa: CASSPRPGLSTDTQYF

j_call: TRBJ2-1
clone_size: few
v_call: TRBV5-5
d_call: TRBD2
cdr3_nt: TGTGCCAGCAGCTTGGGAGTAGCGGGCCTCGTTAACAATGAGCAGTTCTTC
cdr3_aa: CASSLGVAGLVNNEQFF

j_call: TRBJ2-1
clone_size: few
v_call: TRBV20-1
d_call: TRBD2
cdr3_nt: TGCAGTGCTAGAGAGCCCCCGGGTAGCGGGTCCTACAATGAGCAGTTCTTC
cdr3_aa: CSAREPPGSGSYNEQFF

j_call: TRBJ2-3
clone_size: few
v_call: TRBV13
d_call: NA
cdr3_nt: TGTGCCAGCAGCTTAGGGGGGCCCCGCGAATTGGGAGATACGCAGTATTTT
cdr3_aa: CASSLGGPRELGDTQYF